This TCR beta chain came from a study of cytomegalovirus exposure and HLA in healthy donors. The CDR3 totals 18 residues. Germline CDR1 is LGHNA and CDR2 is YSLEER. Findings and limits, study-wide: Sequencing probably produced one cluster of sequence variants that were highly shared. A later analysis appeared to link common viral pathogens to several of the most significant clusters. A later analysis linked a missense DCLRE1C variant to TCR beta V- and J-gene trimming.

As to this clone: The antigen is unknown.

Researchers ran the PCR with 60 Vbeta and 13 Jbeta primers. How the authors handled the data: Per a later analysis, the number of unique TCR beta chains was approximately 80 million, of which some 9.9 million were shared. Profiling relied on immunoSEQ multiplex PCR, and the TCRdb table lists in-frame clones only, not all of them. For V, J and clone size, that table is used; D and trimming come from the DNA. In the table there are 150,000 to 200,000 clones, about 85% of which are singletons. The V gene is TRBV4-3, the J gene TRBJ2-7, with TRBD2 identical over 10 bases. The last part of the DNA fits TRBJ2-5 better; the J call may be wrong. Sequences were obtained from PBMCs. The source of this sequence is a young man in good health and CMV-seropositive. CDR3 coding DNA: TGCGCCAGCAGCCAAGATCCTTCGCTAGCGGGAGTAGGAGAGACCCAGTACTTC. Its protein is CASSQDPSLAGVGETQYF.